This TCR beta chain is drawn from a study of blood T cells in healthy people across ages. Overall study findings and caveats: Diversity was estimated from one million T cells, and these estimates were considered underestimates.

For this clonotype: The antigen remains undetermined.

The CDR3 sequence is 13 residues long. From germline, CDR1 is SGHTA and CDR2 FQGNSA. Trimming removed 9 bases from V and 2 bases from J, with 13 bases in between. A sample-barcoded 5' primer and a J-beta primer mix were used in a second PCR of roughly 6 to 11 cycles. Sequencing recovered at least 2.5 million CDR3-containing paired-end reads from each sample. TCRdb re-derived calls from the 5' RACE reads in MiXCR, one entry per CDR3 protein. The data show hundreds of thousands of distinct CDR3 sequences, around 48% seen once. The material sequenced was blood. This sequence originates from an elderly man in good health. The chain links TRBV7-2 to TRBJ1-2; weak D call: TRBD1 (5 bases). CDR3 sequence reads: CASSLGTNYGYTF. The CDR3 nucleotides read TGTGCCAGTAGTCTTGGGACGAACTATGGCTACACCTTC. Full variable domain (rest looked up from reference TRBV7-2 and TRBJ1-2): GAGVSQSPSNKVTEKGKDVELRCDPISGHTALYWYRQSLGQGLEFLIYFQGNSAPDKSGLPSDRFSAERTGGSVSTLTIQRTQQEDSAVYLCASSLGTNYGYTFGSGTRLTVV.